This T cell receptor beta chain was documented in a study of naive and memory T cell subsets. Study-level points and caveats: Naive and memory subsets had different power law exponents for TCR abundance. There was no ground truth to check naive and memory subset results.

The table lists this clonotype with a few counts. What it binds is not known. CMV status came from CD4+ T cell IFNgamma after overnight CMV lysate stimulation of fresh PBMCs. An equimolar mix of two oligonucleotides served as the beta constant-region primer for TRBC1 and TRBC2. The ligated cDNA underwent four PCR rounds using SP2 and nested alpha and beta constant-region primers. TCRdb reprocessed the UMI-ligation and nested PCR reads with MiXCR, giving one entry per CDR3 protein. The table has roughly 130,000 distinct CDR3 sequences, 35% to 45% seen once. Input material: central memory CD4+ T cells from blood. This TCR derives from a human donor in good health.

CDR3 nucleotide sequence: TGTGCCAGCAGCAAATCAGGGGACGAAAAACTGTTTTTT. Protein sequence: CASSKSGDEKLFF. The chain uses TRBV3-1 and TRBJ1-4, with D perhaps matching TRBD1 (6 bases). The CDR3 has 13 amino acids. Germline CDR1 is LGHDT and CDR2 is YNNKEL (reference sequence). V shed 5 bases and J shed 8 bases, with 12 bases lying between them. Full variable domain (outside the CDR3, taken from reference TRBV3-1 and TRBJ1-4): DTAVSQTPKYLVTQMGNDKSIKCEQNLGHDTMYWYKQDSKKFLKIMFSYNNKELIINETVPNRFSPKSPDKAHLNLHINSLELGDSAVYFCASSKSGDEKLFFGSGTQLSVL.